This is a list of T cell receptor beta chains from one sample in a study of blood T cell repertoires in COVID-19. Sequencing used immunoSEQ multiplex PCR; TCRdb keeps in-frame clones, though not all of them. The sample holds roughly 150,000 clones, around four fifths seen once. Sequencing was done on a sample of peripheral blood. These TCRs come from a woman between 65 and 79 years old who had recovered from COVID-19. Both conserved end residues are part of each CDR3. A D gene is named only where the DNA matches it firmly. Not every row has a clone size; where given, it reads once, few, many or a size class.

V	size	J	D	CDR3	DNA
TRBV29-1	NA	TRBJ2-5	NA	CSALAGEETQYF	TGCAGCGCCCTCGCCGGGGAGGAGACCCAGTACTTC
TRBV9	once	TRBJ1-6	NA	CASSQRTFFSPLHF	TGTGCCAGCAGCCAACGGACATTTTTCTCACCCCTCCACTTT
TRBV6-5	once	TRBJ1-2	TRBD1	CASRTGSYGYTF	TGTGCCAGCAGGACAGGGAGCTATGGCTACACCTTC
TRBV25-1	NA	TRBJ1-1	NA	CASSQGTEAFF	TGTGCCAGCAGCCAGGGCACTGAAGCTTTCTTT
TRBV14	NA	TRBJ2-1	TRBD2	CASSQEYQAGPSYNEQFF	TGTGCCAGCAGCCAAGAATACCAAGCGGGGCCTTCCTACAATGAGCAGTTCTTC
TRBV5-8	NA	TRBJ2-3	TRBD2	CASSLVASGGGPPSADTQYF	TGTGCCAGCAGCTTGGTGGCTAGCGGGGGGGGCCCCCCCTCGGCAGATACGCAGTATTTT
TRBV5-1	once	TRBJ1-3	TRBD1	CASSSRQGGNTIYF	TGCGCCAGCAGCTCCCGACAGGGCGGAAACACCATATATTTT
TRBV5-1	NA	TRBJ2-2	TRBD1	CASSPDRVGTGELFF	TGCGCCAGCAGCCCCGACAGGGTAGGCACCGGGGAGCTGTTTTTT
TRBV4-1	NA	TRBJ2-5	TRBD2	CASSQDARLAGRETQYF	TGCGCCAGCAGCCAAGACGCCCGACTAGCGGGACGTGAGACCCAGTACTTC
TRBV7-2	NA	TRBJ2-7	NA	CASSLAWSYEQYF	TGTGCCAGCAGCTTAGCTTGGAGCTACGAGCAGTACTTC
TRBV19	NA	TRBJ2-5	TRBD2	CASSILTSGRGEETQYF	TGTGCCAGTAGTATCTTGACTAGCGGGAGAGGGGAAGAGACCCAGTACTTC
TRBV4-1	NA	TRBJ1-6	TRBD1	CASSYGQGDPPLHF	TGCGCCAGCAGCTACGGACAGGGAGATCCACCCCTCCACTTT
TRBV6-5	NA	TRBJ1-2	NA	CASSYGGAGYGYTF	TGTGCCAGCAGTTATGGGGGGGCTGGCTATGGCTACACCTTC
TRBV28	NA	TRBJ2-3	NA	CASSFGGLSSTDTQYF	TGTGCCAGCAGTTTTGGGGGACTGTCTAGCACAGATACGCAGTATTTT
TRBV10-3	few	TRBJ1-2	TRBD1	CASRDDRGNYGYTF	TGTGCCAGCCGGGACGACAGGGGAAACTATGGCTACACCTTC
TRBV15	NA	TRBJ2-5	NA	CATSTRGLETQYF	TGTGCCACCAGCACCCGGGGGTTGGAGACCCAGTACTTC
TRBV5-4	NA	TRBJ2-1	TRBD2	CASSFGGSNANEQFF	TGTGCCAGCAGCTTCGGCGGGAGCAATGCCAATGAGCAGTTCTTC
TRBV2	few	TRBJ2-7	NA	CASSGVTRRYEQYF	TGTGCCAGCAGTGGCGTCACCCGCCGCTACGAGCAGTACTTC
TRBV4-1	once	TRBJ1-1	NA	CASSQVAGTEAFF	TGCGCCAGCAGCCAAGTGGCGGGGACTGAAGCTTTCTTT
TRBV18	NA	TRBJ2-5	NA	CASSPPSGGETQYF	TGTGCCAGCTCACCACCTTCCGGCGGGGAGACCCAGTACTTC
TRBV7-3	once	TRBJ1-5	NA	CASMEYSNQPQHF	TGTGCCAGCATGGAGTATAGCAATCAGCCCCAGCATTTT
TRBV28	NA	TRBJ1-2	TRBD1	CASSTSGQLASGYGYTF	TGTGCCAGCAGTACCTCGGGACAGCTAGCCTCGGGCTATGGCTACACCTTC
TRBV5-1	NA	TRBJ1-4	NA	CASSGQTGPATNEKLFF	TGCGCCAGCAGCGGACAGACAGGCCCTGCAACTAATGAAAAACTGTTTTTT
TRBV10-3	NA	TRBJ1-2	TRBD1	CAISDRGDGYTF	TGTGCCATCAGTGACAGGGGGGATGGCTACACCTTC
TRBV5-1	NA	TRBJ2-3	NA	CASSLGAPLDTQYF	TGCGCCAGCAGCTTGGGGGCCCCTCTGGATACGCAGTATTTT
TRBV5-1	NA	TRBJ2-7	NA	CASKVGASYEQYF	TGCGCCAGCAAGGTGGGGGCCTCCTACGAGCAGTACTTC
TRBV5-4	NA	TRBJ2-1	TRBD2	CASSFPSGETIYNEQFF	TGTGCCAGCAGCTTCCCCAGCGGGGAAACGATTTACAATGAGCAGTTCTTC
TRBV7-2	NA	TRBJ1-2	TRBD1	CASSSNRGKYGYTF	TGTGCCAGCAGCTCGAACAGGGGGAAGTATGGCTACACCTTC
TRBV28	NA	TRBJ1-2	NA	CASRPGGPGYGYTF	TGTGCCAGCAGACCCGGGGGGCCCGGGTATGGCTACACCTTC
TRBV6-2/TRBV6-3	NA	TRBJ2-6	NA	CASSLPVSGANVLTF	TGTGCCAGCAGTTTACCAGTCTCTGGGGCCAACGTCCTGACTTTC
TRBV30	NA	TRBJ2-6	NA	CAWRSPRSGANVLTF	TGTGCCTGGAGGTCCCCCCGCTCTGGGGCCAACGTCCTGACTTTC
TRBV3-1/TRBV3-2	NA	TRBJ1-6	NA	CASSHGANNSPLHF	TGTGCCAGCAGCCACGGAGCTAATAATTCACCCCTCCACTTT
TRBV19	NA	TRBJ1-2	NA	CATEGGYGYTF	TGTGCCACGGAGGGCGGCTATGGCTACACCTTC
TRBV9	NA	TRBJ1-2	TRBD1	CASSVAAGGYGYTF	TGTGCCAGCAGCGTAGCTGCAGGGGGCTATGGCTACACCTTC
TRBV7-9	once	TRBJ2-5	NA	CASSPVANYGGTQYF	TGTGCCAGCAGCCCCGTAGCGAACTACGGGGGGACCCAGTACTTC
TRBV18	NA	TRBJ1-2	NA	CASSPADSGDYGYTF	TGTGCCAGCTCACCCGCCGACTCGGGGGACTATGGCTACACCTTC
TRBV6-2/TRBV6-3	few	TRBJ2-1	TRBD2	CASSPPGTSPSYNEQFF	TGTGCCAGCAGTCCCCCAGGGACTAGCCCCTCCTACAATGAGCAGTTCTTC
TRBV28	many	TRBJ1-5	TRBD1	CASSQGGSNQPQHF	TGTGCCAGCAGTCAGGGGGGCAGCAATCAGCCCCAGCATTTT
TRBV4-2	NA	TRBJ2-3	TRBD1	CASSQDKLSGTGSTDTQYF	TGTGCCAGCAGCCAAGACAAGCTTTCCGGGACAGGTAGCACAGATACGCAGTATTTT
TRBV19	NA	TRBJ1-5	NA	CASGKQGGNQPQHF	TGTGCCAGTGGGAAACAGGGTGGCAATCAGCCCCAGCATTTT